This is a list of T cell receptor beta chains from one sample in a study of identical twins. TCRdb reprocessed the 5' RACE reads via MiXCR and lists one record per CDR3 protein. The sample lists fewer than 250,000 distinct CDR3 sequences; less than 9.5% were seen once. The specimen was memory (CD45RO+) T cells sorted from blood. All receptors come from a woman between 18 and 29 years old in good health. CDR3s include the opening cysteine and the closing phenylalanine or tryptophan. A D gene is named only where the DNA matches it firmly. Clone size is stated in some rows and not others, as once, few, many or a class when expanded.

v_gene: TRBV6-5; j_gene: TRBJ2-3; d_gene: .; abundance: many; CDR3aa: CASSYVSPAADTQYF; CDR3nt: TGTGCCAGCAGTTACGTCTCCCCCGCCGCAGATACGCAGTATTTT
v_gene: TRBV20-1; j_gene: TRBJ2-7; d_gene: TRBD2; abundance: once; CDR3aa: CSASDASGGAYEQYF; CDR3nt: TGCAGTGCTAGCGATGCTAGCGGGGGGGCGTACGAGCAGTACTTC
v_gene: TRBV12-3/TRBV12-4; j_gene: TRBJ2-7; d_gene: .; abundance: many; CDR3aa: CASSLLSGSTYEQYF; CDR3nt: TGTGCCAGCAGTTTACTTTCGGGTAGCACCTACGAGCAGTACTTC
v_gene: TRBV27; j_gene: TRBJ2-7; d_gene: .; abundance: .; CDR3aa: CASRNGNYEQYF; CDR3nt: TGTGCCAGCAGGAACGGGAACTACGAGCAGTACTTC
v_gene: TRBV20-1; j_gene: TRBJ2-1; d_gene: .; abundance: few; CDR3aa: CSARSAHTSRNNEQFF; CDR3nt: TGCAGTGCTAGGTCGGCCCATACCTCTCGCAACAATGAGCAGTTCTTC
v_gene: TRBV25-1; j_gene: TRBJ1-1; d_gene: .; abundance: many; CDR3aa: CASSEYTEATEAFF; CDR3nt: TGTGCCAGCAGTGAATACACAGAGGCCACTGAAGCTTTCTTT
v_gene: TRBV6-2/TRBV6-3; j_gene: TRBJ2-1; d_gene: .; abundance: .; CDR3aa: CASSLTPNEQFF; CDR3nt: TGTGCCAGCAGCTTGACACCCAATGAGCAGTTCTTC
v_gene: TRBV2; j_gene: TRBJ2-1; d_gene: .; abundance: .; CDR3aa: CASRYPSNEQFF; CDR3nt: TGTGCCAGCAGGTACCCGTCAAATGAGCAGTTCTTC
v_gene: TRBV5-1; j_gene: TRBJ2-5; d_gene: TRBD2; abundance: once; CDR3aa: CASRGGAARETQYF; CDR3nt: TGCGCCAGCAGGGGAGGGGCCGCCAGGGAGACCCAGTACTTC
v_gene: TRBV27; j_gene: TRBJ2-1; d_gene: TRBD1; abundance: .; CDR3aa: CASSFGQGVNEQFF; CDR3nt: TGTGCCAGCAGTTTTGGTCAGGGGGTTAATGAGCAGTTCTTC
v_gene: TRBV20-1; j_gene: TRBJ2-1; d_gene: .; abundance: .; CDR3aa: CSARVASQGRNEQFF; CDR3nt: TGCAGTGCTAGAGTGGCCTCCCAGGGGCGCAATGAGCAGTTCTTC
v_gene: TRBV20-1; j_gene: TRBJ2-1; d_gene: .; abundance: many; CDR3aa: CSAIGGRGNEQFF; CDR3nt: TGCAGTGCTATCGGGGGGCGGGGCAATGAGCAGTTCTTC
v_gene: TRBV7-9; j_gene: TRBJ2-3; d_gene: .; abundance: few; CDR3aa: CASSLAAGRSADTQYF; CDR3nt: TGTGCCAGCAGCTTAGCGGCAGGCAGGAGCGCAGATACGCAGTATTTT
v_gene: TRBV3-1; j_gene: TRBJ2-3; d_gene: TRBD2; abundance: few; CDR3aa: CASSQDYGLAGDHTDTQYF; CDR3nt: TGTGCCAGCAGCCAAGATTACGGACTAGCGGGGGACCACACAGATACGCAGTATTTT
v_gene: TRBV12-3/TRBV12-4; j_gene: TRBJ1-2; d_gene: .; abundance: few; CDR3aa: CASRGTEHMGYTF; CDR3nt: TGTGCCAGCCGTGGGACCGAGCATATGGGCTACACCTTC
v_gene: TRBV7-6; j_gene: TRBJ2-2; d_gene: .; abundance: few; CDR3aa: CASSPTGELFF; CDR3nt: TGTGCCAGCAGCCCCACCGGGGAGCTGTTTTTT
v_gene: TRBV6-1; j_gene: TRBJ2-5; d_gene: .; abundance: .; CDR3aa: CASSSGRGHQETQYF; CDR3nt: TGTGCCAGCAGCTCCGGGCGCGGACACCAAGAGACCCAGTACTTC
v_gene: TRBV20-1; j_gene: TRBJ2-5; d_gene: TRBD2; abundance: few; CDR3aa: CSAGLADRETQYF; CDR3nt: TGCAGTGCTGGACTAGCGGACAGGGAGACCCAGTACTTC
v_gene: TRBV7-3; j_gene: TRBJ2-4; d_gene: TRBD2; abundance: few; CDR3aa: CASAPAGGAANIQYF; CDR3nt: TGTGCCAGCGCGCCAGCCGGGGGGGCCGCTAACATTCAGTACTTC
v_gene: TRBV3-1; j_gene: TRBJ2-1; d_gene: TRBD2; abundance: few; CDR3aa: CASRHRLAENNEQFF; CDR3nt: TGTGCCAGCAGGCACCGACTAGCCGAGAACAATGAGCAGTTCTTC
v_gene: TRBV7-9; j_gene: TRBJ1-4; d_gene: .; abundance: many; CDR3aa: CASSRSRLSNEKLFF; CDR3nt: TGTGCCAGCAGCCGGTCCAGGCTAAGCAATGAAAAACTGTTTTTT
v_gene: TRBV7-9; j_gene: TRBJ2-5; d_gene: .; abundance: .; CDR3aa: CASSVAETQYF; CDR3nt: TGTGCCAGCAGCGTCGCAGAGACCCAGTACTTC
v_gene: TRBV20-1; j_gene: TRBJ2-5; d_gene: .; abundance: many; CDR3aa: CSARPTSLAGETQYF; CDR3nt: TGCAGTGCTAGACCGACGAGCCTTGCAGGAGAGACCCAGTACTTC
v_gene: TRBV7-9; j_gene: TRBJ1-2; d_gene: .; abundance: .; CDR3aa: CASSLGPTQHNYGYTF; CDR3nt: TGTGCCAGCAGCCTAGGACCCACTCAACATAACTATGGCTACACCTTC
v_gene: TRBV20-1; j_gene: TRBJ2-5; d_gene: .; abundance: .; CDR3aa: CSARDSIETQYF; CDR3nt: TGCAGTGCTAGGGACAGCATAGAGACCCAGTACTTC
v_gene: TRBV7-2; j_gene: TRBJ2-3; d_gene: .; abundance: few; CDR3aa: CASSPPWVAASTDTQYF; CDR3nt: TGTGCCAGCAGCCCGCCTTGGGTAGCGGCATCCACAGATACGCAGTATTTT
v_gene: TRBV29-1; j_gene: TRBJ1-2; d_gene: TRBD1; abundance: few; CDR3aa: CSGGDRGYGYTF; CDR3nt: TGCAGCGGAGGCGACAGGGGGTATGGCTACACCTTC
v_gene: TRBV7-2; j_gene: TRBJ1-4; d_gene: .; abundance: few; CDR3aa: CASSYSSGNEKLFF; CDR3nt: TGTGCCAGCAGCTACAGCAGCGGGAATGAAAAACTGTTTTTT
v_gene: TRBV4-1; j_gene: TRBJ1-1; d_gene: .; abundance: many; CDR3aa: CASSQDARSPEAFF; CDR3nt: TGCGCCAGCAGCCAAGATGCCCGCTCTCCTGAAGCTTTCTTT
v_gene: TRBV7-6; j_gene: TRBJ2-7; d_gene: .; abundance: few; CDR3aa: CASSPRDAYEQYF; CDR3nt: TGTGCCAGCAGCCCCCGGGACGCCTACGAGCAGTACTTC
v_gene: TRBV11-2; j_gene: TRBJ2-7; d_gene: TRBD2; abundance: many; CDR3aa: CASSPGLAVAYEQYF; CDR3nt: TGTGCCAGCAGCCCTGGACTAGCGGTCGCCTACGAGCAGTACTTC
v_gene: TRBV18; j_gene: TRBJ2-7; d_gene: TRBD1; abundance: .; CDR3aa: CASSPGGQVYEQYF; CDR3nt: TGTGCCAGCTCACCAGGGGGACAGGTTTACGAGCAGTACTTC
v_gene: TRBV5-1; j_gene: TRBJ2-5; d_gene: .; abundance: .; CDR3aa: CASSGDIETQYF; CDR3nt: TGCGCCAGCAGCGGCGACATTGAGACCCAGTACTTC
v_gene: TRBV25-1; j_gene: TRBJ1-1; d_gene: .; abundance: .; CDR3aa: CASSGTPGPFSEAFF; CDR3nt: TGTGCCAGCAGTGGAACTCCGGGACCGTTTTCTGAAGCTTTCTTT
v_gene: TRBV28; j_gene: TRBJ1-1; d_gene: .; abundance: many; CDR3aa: CATGGSATEAFF; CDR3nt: TGTGCCACGGGAGGATCCGCCACTGAAGCTTTCTTT
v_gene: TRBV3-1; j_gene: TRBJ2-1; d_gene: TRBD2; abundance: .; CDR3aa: CASSQQVAGGPGSEQFF; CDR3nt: TGTGCCTCCAGCCAGCAGGTAGCGGGGGGGCCTGGTAGTGAGCAGTTCTTC
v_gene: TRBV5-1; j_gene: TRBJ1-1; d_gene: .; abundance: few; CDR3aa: CASCSQGSVTEAFF; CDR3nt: TGCGCCAGCTGCTCACAGGGATCGGTCACTGAAGCTTTCTTT
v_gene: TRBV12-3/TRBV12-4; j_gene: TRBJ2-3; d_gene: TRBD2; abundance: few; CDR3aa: CASRHGGSTDTQYF; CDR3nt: TGTGCCAGCAGGCACGGGGGGAGCACAGATACGCAGTATTTT
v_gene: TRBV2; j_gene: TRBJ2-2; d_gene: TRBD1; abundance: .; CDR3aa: CASRGGRGRTGELFF; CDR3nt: TGTGCCAGCAGGGGGGGCAGGGGGCGAACCGGGGAGCTGTTTTTT
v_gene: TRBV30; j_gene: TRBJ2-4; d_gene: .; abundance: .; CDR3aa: CAWSRAKNIQYF; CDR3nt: TGTGCCTGGAGTAGAGCCAAAAACATTCAGTACTTC
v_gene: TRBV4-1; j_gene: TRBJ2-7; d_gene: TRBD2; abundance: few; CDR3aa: CASSQGGALAGGSSEQYF; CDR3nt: TGCGCCAGCAGCCAAGGGGGGGCCTTAGCGGGGGGATCCAGCGAGCAGTACTTC
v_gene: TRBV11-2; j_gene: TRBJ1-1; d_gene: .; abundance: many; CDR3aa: CASSLERGGNTEAFF; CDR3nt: TGTGCCAGCAGCTTAGAGCGGGGGGGGAACACTGAAGCTTTCTTT
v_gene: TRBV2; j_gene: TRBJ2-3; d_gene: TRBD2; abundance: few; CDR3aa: CASRVAGVRYTQYF; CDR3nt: TGTGCCAGCAGGGTAGCGGGAGTTAGGTATACGCAGTATTTT
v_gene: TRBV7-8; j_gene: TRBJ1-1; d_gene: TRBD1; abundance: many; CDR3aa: CASYLTGTPNTEAFF; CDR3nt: TGTGCCAGCTATTTGACAGGGACCCCGAACACTGAAGCTTTCTTT
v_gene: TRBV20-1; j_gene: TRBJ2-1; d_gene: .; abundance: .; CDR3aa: CSAPGYNEQFF; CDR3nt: TGCAGTGCTCCAGGCTACAATGAGCAGTTCTTC
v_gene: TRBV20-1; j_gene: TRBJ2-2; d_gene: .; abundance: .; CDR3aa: CSAYSPNTGELFF; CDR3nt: TGCAGTGCTTATAGTCCGAACACCGGGGAGCTGTTTTTT
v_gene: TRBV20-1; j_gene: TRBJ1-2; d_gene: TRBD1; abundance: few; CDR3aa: CSAADRVNYGYTF; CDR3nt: TGCAGTGCTGCGGACAGGGTGAACTATGGCTACACCTTC
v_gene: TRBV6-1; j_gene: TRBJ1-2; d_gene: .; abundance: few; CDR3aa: CASSLVQGNYGYTF; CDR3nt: TGTGCCAGCAGCCTAGTTCAGGGTAACTATGGCTACACCTTC
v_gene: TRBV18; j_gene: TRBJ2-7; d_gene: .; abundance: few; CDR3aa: CASSIQTYEQYF; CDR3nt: TGTGCCAGCTCCATCCAGACCTACGAGCAGTACTTC
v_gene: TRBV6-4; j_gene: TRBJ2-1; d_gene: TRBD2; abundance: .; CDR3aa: CASTLTAGGTYNEQFF; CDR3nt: TGTGCCAGCACCCTTACGGCGGGAGGCACCTACAATGAGCAGTTCTTC
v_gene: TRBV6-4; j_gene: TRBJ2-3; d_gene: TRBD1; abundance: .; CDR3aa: CAARDRGPGTQYF; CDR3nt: TGTGCCGCCCGGGACAGGGGGCCGGGGACGCAGTATTTT
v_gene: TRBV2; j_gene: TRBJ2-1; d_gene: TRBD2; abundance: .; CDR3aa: CASGAGDYNEQFF; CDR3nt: TGTGCCAGCGGGGCGGGGGACTACAATGAGCAGTTCTTC